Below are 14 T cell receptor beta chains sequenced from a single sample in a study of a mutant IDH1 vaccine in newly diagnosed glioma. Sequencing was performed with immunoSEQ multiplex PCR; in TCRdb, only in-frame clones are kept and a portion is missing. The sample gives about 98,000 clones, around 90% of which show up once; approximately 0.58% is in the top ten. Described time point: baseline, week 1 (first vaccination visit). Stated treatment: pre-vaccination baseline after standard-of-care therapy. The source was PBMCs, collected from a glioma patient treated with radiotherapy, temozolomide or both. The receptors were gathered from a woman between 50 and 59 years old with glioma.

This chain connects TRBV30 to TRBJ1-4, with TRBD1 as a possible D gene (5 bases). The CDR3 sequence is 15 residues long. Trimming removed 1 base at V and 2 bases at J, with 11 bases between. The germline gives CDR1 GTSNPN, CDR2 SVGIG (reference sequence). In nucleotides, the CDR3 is TGTGCCTGGAGTGGGGGCTACGGGACTAATGAAAAACTGTTTTTT. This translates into CAWSGGYGTNEKLFF.

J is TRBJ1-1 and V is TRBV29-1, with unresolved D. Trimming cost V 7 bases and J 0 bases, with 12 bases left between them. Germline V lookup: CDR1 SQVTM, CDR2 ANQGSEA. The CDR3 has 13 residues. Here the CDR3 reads CSAIGLLNTEAFF. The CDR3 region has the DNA TGCAGCGCTATCGGCCTGTTGAACACTGAAGCTTTCTTT.

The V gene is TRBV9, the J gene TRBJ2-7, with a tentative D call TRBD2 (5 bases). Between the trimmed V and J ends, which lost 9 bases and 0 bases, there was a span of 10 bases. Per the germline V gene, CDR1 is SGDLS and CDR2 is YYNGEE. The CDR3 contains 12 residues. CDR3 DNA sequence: TGTGCCACCGGCCGGGACTCCTACGAGCAGTACTTC. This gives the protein CATGRDSYEQYF.

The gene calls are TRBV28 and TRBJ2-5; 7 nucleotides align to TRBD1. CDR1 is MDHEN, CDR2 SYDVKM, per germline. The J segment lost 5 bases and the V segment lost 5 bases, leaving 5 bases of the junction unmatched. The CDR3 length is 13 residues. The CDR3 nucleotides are TGTGCCAGCAGTCGACAGGGTATGGAGACCCAGTACTTC. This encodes CASSRQGMETQYF.

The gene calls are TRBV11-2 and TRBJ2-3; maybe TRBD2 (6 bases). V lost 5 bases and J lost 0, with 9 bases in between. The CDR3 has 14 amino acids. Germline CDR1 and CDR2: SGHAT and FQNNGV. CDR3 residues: CASSASGSTDTQYF. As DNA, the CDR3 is TGTGCCAGCAGCGCAAGCGGGAGCACAGATACGCAGTATTTT.

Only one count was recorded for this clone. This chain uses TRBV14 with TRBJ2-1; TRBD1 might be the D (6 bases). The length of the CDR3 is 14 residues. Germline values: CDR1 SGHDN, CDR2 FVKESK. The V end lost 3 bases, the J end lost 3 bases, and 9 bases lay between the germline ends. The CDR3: CASSHVDSYNEQFF. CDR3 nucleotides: TGTGCCAGCAGCCACGTGGACAGCTACAATGAGCAGTTCTTC.

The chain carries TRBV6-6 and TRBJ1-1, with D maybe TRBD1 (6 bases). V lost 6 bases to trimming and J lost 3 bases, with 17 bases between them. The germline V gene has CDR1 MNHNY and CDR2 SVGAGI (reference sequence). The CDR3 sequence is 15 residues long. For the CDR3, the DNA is TGTGCCAGCAGATTAGGAGGGGCAGGGGACACTGAAGCTTTCTTT. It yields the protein CASRLGGAGDTEAFF.

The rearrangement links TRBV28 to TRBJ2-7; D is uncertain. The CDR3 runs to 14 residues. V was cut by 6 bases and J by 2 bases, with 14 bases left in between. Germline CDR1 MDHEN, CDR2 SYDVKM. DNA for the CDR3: TGTGCCAGCAGACCCCCGTCGAGGCCCTACGAGCAGTACTTC. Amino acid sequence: CASRPPSRPYEQYF. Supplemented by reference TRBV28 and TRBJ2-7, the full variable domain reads DVKVTQSSRYLVKRTGEKVFLECVQDMDHENMFWYRQDPGLGLRLIYFSYDVKMKEKGDIPEGYSVSREKKERFSLILESASTNQTSMYLCASRPPSRPYEQYFGPGTRLTVT.

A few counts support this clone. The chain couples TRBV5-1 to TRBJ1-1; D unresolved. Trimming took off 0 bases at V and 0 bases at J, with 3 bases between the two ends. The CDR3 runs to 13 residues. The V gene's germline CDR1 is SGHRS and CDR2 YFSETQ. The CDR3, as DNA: TGCGCCAGCAGCTTGGAGGTGAACACTGAAGCTTTCTTT. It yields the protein CASSLEVNTEAFF.

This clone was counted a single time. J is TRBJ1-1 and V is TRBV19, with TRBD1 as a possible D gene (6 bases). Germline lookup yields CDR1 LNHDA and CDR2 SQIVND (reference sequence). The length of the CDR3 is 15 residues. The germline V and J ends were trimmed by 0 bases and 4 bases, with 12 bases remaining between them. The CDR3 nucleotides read TGTGCCAGTAGTATAGAAAGGACAGTAACCACTGAAGCTTTCTTT. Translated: CASSIERTVTTEAFF.

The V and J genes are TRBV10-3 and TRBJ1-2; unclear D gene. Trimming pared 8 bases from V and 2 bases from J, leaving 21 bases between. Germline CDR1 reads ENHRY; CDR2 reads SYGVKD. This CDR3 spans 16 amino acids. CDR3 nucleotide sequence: TGTGCCATCCCCGCCGAGGGAAGGGTTGGAAACTATGGCTACACCTTC. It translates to CAIPAEGRVGNYGYTF.

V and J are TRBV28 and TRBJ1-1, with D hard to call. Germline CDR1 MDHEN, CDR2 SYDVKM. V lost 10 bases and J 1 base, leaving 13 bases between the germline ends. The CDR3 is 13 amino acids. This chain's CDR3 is CATREGWNTEAFF. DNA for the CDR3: TGTGCCACCCGAGAGGGCTGGAACACTGAAGCTTTCTTT.

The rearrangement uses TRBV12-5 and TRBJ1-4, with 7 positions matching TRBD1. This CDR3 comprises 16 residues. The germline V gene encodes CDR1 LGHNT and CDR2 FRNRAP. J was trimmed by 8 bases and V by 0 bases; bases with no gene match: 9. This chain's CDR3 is CASGLVIGQVGEKLFF. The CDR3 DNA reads TGTGCTAGTGGTTTGGTAATCGGACAGGTCGGGGAAAAACTGTTTTTT.

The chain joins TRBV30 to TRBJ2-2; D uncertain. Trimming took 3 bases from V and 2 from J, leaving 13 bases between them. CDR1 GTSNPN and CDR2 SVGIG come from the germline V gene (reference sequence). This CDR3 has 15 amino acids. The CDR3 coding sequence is TGTGCCTGGAGACCACTGGACGAAAACACCGGGGAGCTGTTTTTT. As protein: CAWRPLDENTGELFF.